This T cell receptor beta chain was retrieved from a study of read filtering for tumor transcriptome and immune sequencing. This CDR3 spans 14 amino acids. The V end was cut by 4 bases, the J end by 2 bases, with 12 bases between. CDR1 and CDR2 from the germline V gene are DFQATT and SNEGSKA (reference sequence). This clonotype was counted at least ten times. Molecular barcoded adaptors covering alpha/delta and beta/gamma chains were used on 400 ng RNA. Using its own MiXCR run on the reads, TCRdb lists one record per CDR3 protein. Of 75,000 to 95,000 distinct CDR3 sequences listed, 9% to 15% are singletons.

The sequencing input was a population of CD138-negative cells sorted from bone marrow. The source of this sequence is a donor over 35 with multiple myeloma. The chain is built from TRBV20-1 and TRBJ1-5; D is ambiguous. The CDR3 loop reads CSATSLLGNQPQHF. CDR3 DNA: TGCAGTGCTACTTCCCTCCTAGGCAATCAGCCCCAGCATTTT.